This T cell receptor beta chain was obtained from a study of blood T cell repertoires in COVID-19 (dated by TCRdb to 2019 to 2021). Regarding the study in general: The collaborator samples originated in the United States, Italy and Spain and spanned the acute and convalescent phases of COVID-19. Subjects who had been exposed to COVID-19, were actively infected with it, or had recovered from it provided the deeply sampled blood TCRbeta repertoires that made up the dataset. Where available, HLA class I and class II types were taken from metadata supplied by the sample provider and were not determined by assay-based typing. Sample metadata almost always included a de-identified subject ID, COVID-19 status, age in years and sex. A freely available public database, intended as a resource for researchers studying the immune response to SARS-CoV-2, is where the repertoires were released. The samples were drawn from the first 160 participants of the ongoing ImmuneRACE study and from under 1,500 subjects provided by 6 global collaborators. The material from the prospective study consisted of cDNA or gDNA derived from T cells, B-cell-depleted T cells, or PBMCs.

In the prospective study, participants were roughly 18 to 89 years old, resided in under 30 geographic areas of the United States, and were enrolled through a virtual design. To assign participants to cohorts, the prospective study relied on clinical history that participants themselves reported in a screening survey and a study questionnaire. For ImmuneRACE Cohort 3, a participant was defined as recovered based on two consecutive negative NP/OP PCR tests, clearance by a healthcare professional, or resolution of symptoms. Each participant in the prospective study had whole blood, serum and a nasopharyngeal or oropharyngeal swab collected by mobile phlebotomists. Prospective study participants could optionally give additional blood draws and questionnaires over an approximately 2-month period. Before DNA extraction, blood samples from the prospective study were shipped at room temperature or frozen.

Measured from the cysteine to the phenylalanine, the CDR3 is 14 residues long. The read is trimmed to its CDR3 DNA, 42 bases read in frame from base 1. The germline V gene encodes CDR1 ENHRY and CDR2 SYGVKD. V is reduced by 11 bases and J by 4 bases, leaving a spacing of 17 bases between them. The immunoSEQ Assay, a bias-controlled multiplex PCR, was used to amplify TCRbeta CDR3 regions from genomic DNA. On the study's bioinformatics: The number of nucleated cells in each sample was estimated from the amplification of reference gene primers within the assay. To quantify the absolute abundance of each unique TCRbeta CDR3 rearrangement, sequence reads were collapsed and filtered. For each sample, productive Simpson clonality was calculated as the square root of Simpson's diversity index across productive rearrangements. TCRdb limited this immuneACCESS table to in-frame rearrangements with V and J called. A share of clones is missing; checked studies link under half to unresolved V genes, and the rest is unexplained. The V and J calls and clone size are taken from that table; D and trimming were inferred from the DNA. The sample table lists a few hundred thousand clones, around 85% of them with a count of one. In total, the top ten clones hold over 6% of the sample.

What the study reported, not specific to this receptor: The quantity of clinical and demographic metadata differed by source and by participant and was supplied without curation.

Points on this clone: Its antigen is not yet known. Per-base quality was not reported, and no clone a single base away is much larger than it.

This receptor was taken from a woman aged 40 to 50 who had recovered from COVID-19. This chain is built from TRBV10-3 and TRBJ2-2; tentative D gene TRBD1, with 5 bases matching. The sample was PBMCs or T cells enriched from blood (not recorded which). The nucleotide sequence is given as TGTGCCGCGGCTCCAGGGTCTTTCACCGGGGAGCTGTTTTTT. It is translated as CAAAPGSFTGELFF.